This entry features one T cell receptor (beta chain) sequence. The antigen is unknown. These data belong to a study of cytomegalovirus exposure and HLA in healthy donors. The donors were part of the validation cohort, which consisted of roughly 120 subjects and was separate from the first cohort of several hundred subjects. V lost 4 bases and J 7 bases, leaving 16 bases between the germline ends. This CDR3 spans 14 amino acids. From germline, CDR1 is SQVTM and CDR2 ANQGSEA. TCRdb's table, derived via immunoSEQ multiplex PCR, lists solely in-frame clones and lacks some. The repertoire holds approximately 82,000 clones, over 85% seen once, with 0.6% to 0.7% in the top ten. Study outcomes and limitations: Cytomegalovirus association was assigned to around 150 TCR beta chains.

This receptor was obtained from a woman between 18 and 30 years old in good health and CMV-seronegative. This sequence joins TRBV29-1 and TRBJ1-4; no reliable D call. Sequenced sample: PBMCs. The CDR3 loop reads CSVGQLTNSEKLFF. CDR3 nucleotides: TGCAGCGTTGGGCAGCTAACTAATAGTGAAAAACTGTTTTTT.